What follows are 25 T cell receptor beta chains derived from one specimen sequenced in a study of neurological immune-mediated disorders. TCRdb analysed the 5' RACE reads with MiXCR anew, one entry per CDR3 protein. This sample has 50,000 to 75,000 distinct CDR3 sequences, with around 4% found just once. The sequenced material came from PBMCs. The receptors originated from a man between 45 and 60 years old with multiple sclerosis.

This clonotype occurred many times. This chain links TRBV5-1 with TRBJ2-3, with D maybe TRBD2 (5 bases). This CDR3 is built from 14 residues. The germline CDR1 and CDR2 sequences are SGHRS and YFSETQ. With 2 bases removed from V and 4 bases from J, the gap between germline ends came to 11 bases. The CDR3 DNA reads TGCGCCAGCAGCTTAGAAAGGGAGCCAGATACGCAGTATTTT. Translation: CASSLEREPDTQYF.

This clonotype has a count of ten or more. The chain recombines TRBV4-1 with TRBJ2-2; D is unclear. Germline CDR1 and CDR2: MGHRA and YSYEKL. The CDR3 consists of 15 residues. Deletions cut 0 bases from V and 5 bases from J, with 10 bases between. The CDR3 reads CASSQERAQTGELFF. The CDR3 DNA sequence: TGCGCCAGCAGCCAAGAACGGGCCCAAACCGGGGAGCTGTTTTTT.

This clonotype showed up many times. V is TRBV6-6 and J is TRBJ2-2; 8 positions match TRBD1. This CDR3 spans 15 amino acids. Trimming removed 6 bases from V and 4 bases from J; junction bases left unmatched: 7. Looked up from germline, CDR1 is MNHNY and CDR2 is SVGAGI (reference sequence). DNA for the CDR3: TGTGCCAGCAGCTCCGGACAGGGCCGCACCGGGGAGCTGTTTTTT. Its translation is CASSSGQGRTGELFF.

This clonotype was seen many times. The chain employs TRBV7-9 and TRBJ1-5, with TRBD1 identical over 12 bases. The V gene end was trimmed by 0 bases and the J gene end by 4 bases; junction bases not matched to a gene: 10. The CDR3 totals 19 residues. CDR1 is SEHNR and CDR2 is FQNEAQ in the germline V gene (reference sequence). The CDR3: CASSLALGTGGWGNQPQHF. For the CDR3, the DNA is TGTGCCAGCAGCTTAGCACTCGGGACAGGGGGCTGGGGAAATCAGCCCCAGCATTTT.

As for this clonotype: One end of the junction does not line up with germline, which may come from a read error. The chain uses TRBV4-1 and TRBJ1-3; D remains ambiguous. The germline CDR1 and CDR2 sequences are MGHRA and YSYEKL. This CDR3 comprises 13 residues. CDR3 sequence reads: CASSLPESRAIYF. In DNA, the CDR3 is TGTGCCAGCAGCCTCCCGGAGTCTCGGGCCATATATTTT.

This clonotype has at least ten counts. The V gene is TRBV15, the J gene TRBJ2-2, with D possibly being TRBD2 (6 bases). Trimming took off 0 bases at V and 6 bases at J, with 11 bases between the two ends. CDR1 is LNHNV, CDR2 YYDKDF, per germline (reference sequence). The CDR3 loop spans 15 amino acids. CDR3 amino acids: CATSRDRGTAGELFF. The CDR3 DNA reads as TGTGCCACCAGCAGAGATCGCGGGACCGCCGGGGAGCTGTTTTTT.

There are many counts of this clonotype. The genes are TRBV5-1 and TRBJ1-1, with 7 bases that match TRBD1. Unmatched junction bases numbered 5, after V lost 4 bases and J lost 5 bases. Germline V lookup: CDR1 SGHRS, CDR2 YFSETQ. The CDR3 sequence is 13 residues long. CDR3 amino acids: CASSRDSPTEAFF. The CDR3 bases are TGCGCCAGCAGCCGGGACAGCCCGACTGAAGCTTTCTTT.

Here the CDR3 DNA reads TGTGCCAGCTCACCTATGGGAACAGGACGGCCAGAAGCTTTCTTT. Amino acid sequence: CASSPMGTGRPEAFF. The V call is TRBV18, the J call TRBJ1-1, with a possible D match to TRBD1 (5 bases). The CDR3 is made up of 15 amino acids. Germline CDR1 and CDR2: KGHSH and LQKENI. V lost 3 bases to trimming and J lost 8 bases, with 19 bases between them.

CDR3 bases: TGCAGCGTAAAACAGGGCTATTTAACAACAGATACGCAGTATTTT. Its translation is CSVKQGYLTTDTQYF. The chain links TRBV29-1 to TRBJ2-3, with a weak D call TRBD1 (6 bases). Germline lookup yields CDR1 SQVTM and CDR2 ANQGSEA. With 6 bases removed from V and 3 bases from J, the gap between germline ends came to 19 bases. The CDR3 length is 15 residues.

This clonotype has at least ten counts. V usage is TRBV6-6 and J usage is TRBJ2-4, with a possible D match to TRBD1 (6 bases). The V gene's germline CDR1 is MNHNY and CDR2 SVGAGI (reference sequence). V was clipped by 2 bases and J by 6 bases, with 20 bases between them. The CDR3 has 17 residues. The CDR3 coding sequence is TGTGCCAGCAGTTACGATAGGGGAAACGCCAGGGGAAACATTCAGTACTTC. This sequence encodes CASSYDRGNARGNIQYF.

In its sample, this clonotype was seen many times. The chain joins TRBV5-1 to TRBJ2-5; D gene unclear. Germline V CDR1 and CDR2: SGHRS, YFSETQ. With 0 bases removed from V and 2 bases from J, the gap between germline ends came to 8 bases. The CDR3 extends over 14 amino acids. CDR3 sequence (DNA): TGCGCCAGCAGCTTGGGGCAGACACAAGAGACCCAGTACTTC. Its protein product is CASSLGQTQETQYF.

This clonotype was recorded many times. V and J are TRBV25-1 and TRBJ2-2; D is uncertain. The CDR3 is 15 amino acids. V was shortened by 2 bases and J by 0 bases, with 7 bases between the two germline ends. Looked up from germline, CDR1 is MGHDK and CDR2 is SYGVNS. The CDR3 coding sequence is TGTGCCAGCAGTGAACCGGGTGCGAACACCGGGGAGCTGTTTTTT. It translates to CASSEPGANTGELFF. Filled out from reference TRBV25-1 and TRBJ2-2, the complete variable domain reads EADIYQTPRYLVIGTGKKITLECSQTMGHDKMYWYQQDPGMELHLIHYSYGVNSTEKGDLSSESTVSRIRTEHFPLTLESARPSHTSQYLCASSEPGANTGELFFGEGSRLTVL.

The sample holds many counts of this clonotype. The chain employs TRBV3-1 and TRBJ2-4; either TRBD1 or TRBD2 may supply D (5 bases each). CDR3 length equals 15 residues. CDR1 LGHDT and CDR2 YNNKEL come from the germline V gene (reference sequence). V shed 4 bases and J shed 0 bases, with 10 bases lying between them. CDR3 loop: CASSRRDLAKNIQYF. CDR3 nucleotides: TGTGCCAGCAGCCGTCGGGACCTAGCCAAAAACATTCAGTACTTC.

This clonotype was observed many times. The V gene is TRBV12-3 or TRBV12-4, the J gene TRBJ1-3, with a weak D call TRBD1 (5 bases). The V end was cut by 5 bases, the J end by 0 bases, with 14 bases between. This CDR3 has 16 residues. The CDR3 region has the DNA TGTGCCAGCAGTCTACATCCCGGGGGCTCTGGAAACACCATATATTTT. It translates to CASSLHPGGSGNTIYF.

This clonotype appeared many times. J is TRBJ1-5 and V is TRBV6-5, with D possibly matching TRBD1 (5 bases). Trimming pared 4 bases from V and 1 base from J, leaving 11 bases between. Germline loops: CDR1 MNHEY, CDR2 SVGAGI. The CDR3 has 15 amino acids. As DNA, the CDR3 is TGTGCCAGCAGTTTTTCAGGGTACAGCAATCAGCCCCAGCATTTT. Protein sequence: CASSFSGYSNQPQHF.

The chain carries TRBV12-3 or TRBV12-4 and TRBJ1-2; maybe TRBD1 (6 bases). V lost 2 bases and J lost 0, with 7 bases in between. This CDR3 is built from 14 residues. CDR3 protein: CASSLRTANYGYTF. The CDR3 DNA sequence: TGTGCCAGCAGTTTAAGGACAGCTAACTATGGCTACACCTTC.

This clonotype has a count of ten or more. V usage is TRBV5-6 and J usage is TRBJ2-3; D may match TRBD1 or TRBD2 (5 bases each). The germline gives CDR1 SGHDT, CDR2 YYEEEE. CDR3 length: 16 amino acids. Trimming took off 0 bases at V and 0 bases at J, with 11 bases between the two ends. The CDR3 reads CASSLEARDSTDTQYF. CDR3 DNA: TGTGCCAGCAGCTTGGAGGCACGGGACAGCACAGATACGCAGTATTTT.

This clonotype was observed at least ten times. The CDR3 loop is CASSARQGVGTEAFF. DNA of the CDR3: TGTGCCAGCAGCGCAAGACAGGGGGTTGGCACTGAAGCTTTCTTT. The V gene is TRBV9, the J gene TRBJ1-1; 9 bases map to TRBD1. After removal of 3 bases from V and 4 bases from J, the junction contained 7 bases not matched to a gene. CDR1 is SGDLS, CDR2 YYNGEE, per germline. The CDR3 contains 15 residues.

This clonotype has ten or more counts. This chain uses TRBV3-1 with TRBJ2-1; 8 nucleotides line up with TRBD2. Germline V gene sequence: CDR1 LGHDT, CDR2 YNNKEL (reference sequence). The junction had 4 bases not matched to a gene; V was cut back by 4 bases and J by 14 bases. The CDR3 spans 11 residues. DNA of the CDR3: TGTGCCAGCAGCCGCGGGGGGCGGAAGTTCTTC. Translated: CASSRGGRKFF.

The chain couples TRBV24-1 to TRBJ1-1; D may be TRBD1 (5 bases). Germline CDR1 KGHDR, CDR2 SFDVKD. The germline V and J ends were trimmed by 3 bases and 4 bases, with 11 bases remaining between them. The CDR3 totals 14 residues. The CDR3, as DNA: TGTGCCACCAGTGATACTCGGGGGACCACTGAAGCTTTCTTT. It yields the protein CATSDTRGTTEAFF.

This clonotype was counted a few times. The junction departs from the called germline gene at one end, perhaps through a read error. This chain uses TRBV3-1 with TRBJ1-6; a weak D match, TRBD1 (6 bases). The CDR3 is made up of 14 amino acids. From germline, CDR1 is LGHDT and CDR2 YNNKEL (reference sequence). CDR3 nucleotides: TGTGCCAGCACCGAAGTGGGGGGCACTTCACCCCTCAACTTT. Translated, it gives CASTEVGGTSPLNF.

This clonotype was detected many times. The chain employs TRBV5-1 and TRBJ1-1; no clear D. CDR3 length equals 14 residues. Germline V gene sequence: CDR1 SGHRS, CDR2 YFSETQ. V lost 3 bases, J lost 3 bases, and 12 bases lay in between. CDR3 sequence reads: CASSWERLDTEAFF. The CDR3 nucleotides read TGCGCCAGCAGCTGGGAACGGCTCGACACTGAAGCTTTCTTT.

The sample holds many counts of this clonotype. This chain uses TRBV6-5 with TRBJ1-1; 7 bases match TRBD1. V shed 5 bases, J shed 4 bases, and the junction held 13 bases outside the gene matches. The CDR3 runs to 16 residues. The germline CDR1 and CDR2 sequences are MNHEY and SVGAGI. CDR3 loop: CASSPTLGQVLTEAFF. The CDR3 DNA sequence: TGTGCCAGCAGTCCCACCCTTGGACAGGTTCTCACTGAAGCTTTCTTT.

This clonotype has a count of ten or more. CDR3 protein: CASRVYRTYNEQFF. The DNA for the CDR3 is TGCGCCAGCAGGGTATACAGAACCTACAATGAGCAGTTCTTC. The rearrangement uses TRBV10-2 and TRBJ2-1, with no clear D. Germline V lookup: CDR1 WSHSY, CDR2 SAAADI. The CDR3 covers 14 residues. V lost 6 bases, J lost 2 bases, and 11 bases lay in between.

This clonotype came up many times. This rearrangement joins TRBV5-1 to TRBJ2-7, with 10 bases that match TRBD1. Germline V gene sequence: CDR1 SGHRS, CDR2 YFSETQ. J gave up 5 bases and V 4 bases, and 15 bases lay outside the gene matches. The CDR3 sequence is 17 residues long. This CDR3 reads CASSREGLRDRGHEQYF. CDR3 DNA sequence: TGCGCCAGCAGCCGGGAGGGTCTGAGGGACAGGGGCCACGAGCAGTACTTC.